This T cell receptor beta chain comes out of a study of neurological immune-mediated disorders. CDR3 length equals 14 residues. From germline, CDR1 is SGHRS and CDR2 YFSETQ. Losses at the gene ends were 0 bases for V and 6 bases for J; bases not matched to a gene: 3. The sample's time point: technical triplicate 1. TCRdb ran MiXCR on the 5' RACE reads and lists one entry per CDR3 protein. The table lists 35,000 to 40,000 distinct CDR3 sequences, 11% of them singletons. Ten or more counts support this clonotype. This sequence was found in a man in his fifties or sixties with HTLV-1-associated myelopathy (HAM/TSP). V is TRBV5-1 and J is TRBJ2-1; 7 nucleotides align to TRBD2. Sequenced input: PBMCs. The CDR3 is CASSLVSGGNEQFF. CDR3 DNA: TGCGCCAGCAGCTTGGTGTCGGGGGGCAATGAGCAGTTCTTC.